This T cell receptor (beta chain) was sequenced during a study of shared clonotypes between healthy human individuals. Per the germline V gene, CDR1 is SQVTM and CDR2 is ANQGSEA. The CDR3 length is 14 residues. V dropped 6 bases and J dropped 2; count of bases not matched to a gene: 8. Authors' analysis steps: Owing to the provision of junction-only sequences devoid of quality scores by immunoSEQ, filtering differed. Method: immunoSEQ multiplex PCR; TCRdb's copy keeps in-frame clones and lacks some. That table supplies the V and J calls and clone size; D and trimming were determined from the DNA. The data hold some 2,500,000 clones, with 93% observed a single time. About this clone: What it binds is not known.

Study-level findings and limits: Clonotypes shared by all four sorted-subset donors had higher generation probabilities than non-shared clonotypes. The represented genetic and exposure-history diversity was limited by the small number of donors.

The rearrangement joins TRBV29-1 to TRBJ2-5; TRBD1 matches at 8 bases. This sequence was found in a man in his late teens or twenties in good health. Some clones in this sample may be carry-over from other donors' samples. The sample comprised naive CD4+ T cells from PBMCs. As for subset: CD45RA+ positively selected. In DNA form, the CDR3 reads TGCAGCGTCATACCCCGGACAGGGCAAGAGACCCAGTACTTC. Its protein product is CSVIPRTGQETQYF. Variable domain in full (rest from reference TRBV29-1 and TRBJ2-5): SAVISQKPSRDICQRGTSLTIQCQVDSQVTMMFWYRQQPGQSLTLIATANQGSEATYESGFVIDKFPISRPNLTFSTLTVSNMSPEDSSIYLCSVIPRTGQETQYFGPGTRLLVL.